This T cell receptor (beta chain) was sequenced in a study of cytomegalovirus exposure and HLA in healthy donors. Study observations and caveats: When presence/absence was analysed, sequencing depth was taken to be roughly uniform across donors. An Asian-associated ancestry cluster reportedly showed fewer N-insertions than the approximately 700-donor mean in a later analysis. When analyzed later, the rates of TCR association showed variation by HLA locus, with DRB1 the most and HLA-C the fewest. Researchers catalogued under 200 TCR beta chains as cytomegalovirus-associated.

Primers for the PCR totalled 60 Vbeta and 13 Jbeta. Data came from immunoSEQ multiplex PCR; TCRdb stores just in-frame clones and leaves some out. The sample includes 120,000 or so clones, about 72% of them seen just once. This clone was counted between two and nine times. The antigen is unknown. The CDR3 length is 14 residues. Per germline, CDR1 SQVTM and CDR2 ANQGSEA. V trimming: 6 bases; J trimming: 8 bases; junction bases outside the gene matches: 9. This clonotype originated in a young man in good health and CMV-seropositive. Sequenced: PBMCs. The J gene is TRBJ2-1, the V gene TRBV29-1; 11 nucleotides match TRBD2. The CDR3 loop reads CSVARLAGIYEQFF. CDR3 coding DNA: TGCAGCGTGGCCCGACTAGCGGGAATCTATGAGCAGTTCTTC.